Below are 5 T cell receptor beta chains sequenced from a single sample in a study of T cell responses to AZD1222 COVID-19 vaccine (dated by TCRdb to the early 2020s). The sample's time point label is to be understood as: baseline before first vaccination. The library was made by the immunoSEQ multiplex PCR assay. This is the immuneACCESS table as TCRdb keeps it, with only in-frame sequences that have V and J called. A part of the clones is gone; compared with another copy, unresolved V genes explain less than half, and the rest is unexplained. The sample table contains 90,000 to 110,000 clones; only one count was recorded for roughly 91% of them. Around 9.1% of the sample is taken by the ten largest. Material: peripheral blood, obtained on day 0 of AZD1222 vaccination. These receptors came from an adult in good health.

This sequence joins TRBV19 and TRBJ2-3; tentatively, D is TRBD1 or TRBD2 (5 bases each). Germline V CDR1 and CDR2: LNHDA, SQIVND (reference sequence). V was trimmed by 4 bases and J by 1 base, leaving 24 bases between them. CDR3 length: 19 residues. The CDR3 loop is CASSTTTEGLATGTDTQYF. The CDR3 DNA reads TGTGCCAGTAGTACCACGACTGAGGGGCTAGCTACTGGCACAGATACGCAGTATTTT. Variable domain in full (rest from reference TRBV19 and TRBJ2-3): DGGITQSPKYLFRKEGQNVTLSCEQNLNHDAMYWYRQDPGQGLRLIYYSQIVNDFQKGDIAEGYSVSREKKESFPLTVTSAQKNPTAFYLCASSTTTEGLATGTDTQYFGPGTRLTVL.

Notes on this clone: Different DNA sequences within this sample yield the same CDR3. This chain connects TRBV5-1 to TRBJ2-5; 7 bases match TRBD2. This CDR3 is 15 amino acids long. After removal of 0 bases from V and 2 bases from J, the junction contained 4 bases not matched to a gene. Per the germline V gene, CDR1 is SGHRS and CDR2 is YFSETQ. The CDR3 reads CASSLGLAVQETQYF. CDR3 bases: TGCGCCAGCAGCTTGGGTCTAGCGGTACAAGAGACCCAGTACTTC.

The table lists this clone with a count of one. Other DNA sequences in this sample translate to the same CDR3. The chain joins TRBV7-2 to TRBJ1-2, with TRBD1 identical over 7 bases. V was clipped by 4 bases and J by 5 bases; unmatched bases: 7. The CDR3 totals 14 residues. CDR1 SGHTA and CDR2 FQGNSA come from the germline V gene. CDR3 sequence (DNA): TGTGCCAGCAGCTCCCGGGACAGCAGATATGGCTACACCTTC. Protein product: CASSSRDSRYGYTF.

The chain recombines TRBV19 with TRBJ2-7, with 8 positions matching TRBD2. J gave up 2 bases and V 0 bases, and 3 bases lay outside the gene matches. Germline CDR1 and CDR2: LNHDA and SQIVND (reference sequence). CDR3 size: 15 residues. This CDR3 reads CASSIDSGKPYEQYF. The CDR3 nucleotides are TGTGCCAGTAGTATAGATAGCGGGAAACCCTACGAGCAGTACTTC.

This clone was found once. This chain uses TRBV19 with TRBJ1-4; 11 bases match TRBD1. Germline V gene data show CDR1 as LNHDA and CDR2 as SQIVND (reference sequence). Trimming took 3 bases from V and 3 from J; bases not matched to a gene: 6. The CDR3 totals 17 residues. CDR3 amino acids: CASSIGTGGFSNEKLFF. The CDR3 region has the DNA TGTGCCAGTAGTATCGGGACAGGGGGTTTCTCTAATGAAAAACTGTTTTTT.